This T cell receptor beta chain was sequenced during a study of T-cell reconstitution after alpha-beta-depleted transplantation in children. Study-level findings and limits: T-cell numbers and diversity, one year after transplant, stemmed largely from T cells that were newly produced.

A TCRbeta library incorporating unique molecular identifiers was prepared. TCRdb reanalysed the PCR reads using MiXCR and keeps one entry per CDR3 protein. The table shows fewer than 250,000 distinct CDR3 sequences, with approximately 15% occurring only once. A remark on this clonotype: Its antigen is not identified.

Trimming cost V 4 bases and J 1 base, with 9 bases left between them. The germline V gene has CDR1 DFQATT and CDR2 SNEGSKA (reference sequence). The CDR3 is 13 residues long. The V call is TRBV20-1, the J call TRBJ2-3, with D hard to call. The sequence was collected from a male patient aged 2-15 years who had a stem cell transplant for acute lymphoblastic leukemia, so the T cells may come from the graft donor. The sample consisted of PBMCs, mostly from graft donor cells, taken 360 days after TCRalphabeta/CD19-depleted stem cell transplant. In DNA, the CDR3 is TGCAGTGCTACTTTCCTCGGCACAGATACGCAGTATTTT. This gives the protein CSATFLGTDTQYF.